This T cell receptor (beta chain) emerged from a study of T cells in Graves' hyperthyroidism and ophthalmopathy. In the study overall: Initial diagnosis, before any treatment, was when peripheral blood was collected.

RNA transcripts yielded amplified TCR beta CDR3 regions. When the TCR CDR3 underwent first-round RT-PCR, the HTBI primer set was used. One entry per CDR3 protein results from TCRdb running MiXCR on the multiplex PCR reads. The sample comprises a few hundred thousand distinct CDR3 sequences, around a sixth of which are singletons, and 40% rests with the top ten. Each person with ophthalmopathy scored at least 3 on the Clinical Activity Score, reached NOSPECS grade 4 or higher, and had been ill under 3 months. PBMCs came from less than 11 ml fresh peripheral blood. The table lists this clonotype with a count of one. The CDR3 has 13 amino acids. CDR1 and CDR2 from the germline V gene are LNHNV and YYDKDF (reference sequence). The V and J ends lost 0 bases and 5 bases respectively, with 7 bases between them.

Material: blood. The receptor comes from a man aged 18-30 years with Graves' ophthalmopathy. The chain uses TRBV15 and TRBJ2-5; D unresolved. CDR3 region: CATSRELRETQYF. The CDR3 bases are TGTGCCACCAGCAGAGAACTCAGGGAGACCCAGTACTTC.